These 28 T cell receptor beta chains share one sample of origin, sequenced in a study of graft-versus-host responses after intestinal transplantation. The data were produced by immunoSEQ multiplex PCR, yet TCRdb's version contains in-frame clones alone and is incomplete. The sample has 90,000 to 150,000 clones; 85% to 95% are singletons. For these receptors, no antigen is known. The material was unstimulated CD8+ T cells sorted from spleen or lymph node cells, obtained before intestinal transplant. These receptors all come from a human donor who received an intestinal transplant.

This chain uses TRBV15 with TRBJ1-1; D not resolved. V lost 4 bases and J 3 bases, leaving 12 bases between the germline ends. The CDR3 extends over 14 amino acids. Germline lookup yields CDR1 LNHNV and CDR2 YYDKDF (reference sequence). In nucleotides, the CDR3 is TGTGCCACCAGCATCAGCCGGGCCTACACTGAAGCTTTCTTT. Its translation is CATSISRAYTEAFF.

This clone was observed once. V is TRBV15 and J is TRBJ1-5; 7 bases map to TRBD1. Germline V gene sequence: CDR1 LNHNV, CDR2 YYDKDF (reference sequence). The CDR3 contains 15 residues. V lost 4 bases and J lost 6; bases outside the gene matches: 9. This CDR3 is CATSTSRGFSQPQHF. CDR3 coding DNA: TGTGCCACCAGCACTTCCAGGGGGTTTAGTCAGCCCCAGCATTTT.

The chain's CDR3 is CASSSQHDVAGKFF. The CDR3, as DNA: TGTGCCAGCAGCTCCCAACACGATGTAGCGGGAAAGTTCTTC. This rearrangement joins TRBV7-3 to TRBJ2-1, with 8 bases matching TRBD2. The CDR3 has 14 residues. Germline V gene data show CDR1 as SGHTA and CDR2 as FQGTGA. V lost 4 bases, J lost 14 bases, and 13 bases stayed unmatched.

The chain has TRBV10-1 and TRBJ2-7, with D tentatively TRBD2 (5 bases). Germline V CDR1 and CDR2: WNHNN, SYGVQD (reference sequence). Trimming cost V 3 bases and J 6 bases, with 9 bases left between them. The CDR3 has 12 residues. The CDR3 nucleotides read TGCGCCAGCAGTGATTGGACTGCCGAGCAGTACTTC. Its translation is CASSDWTAEQYF.

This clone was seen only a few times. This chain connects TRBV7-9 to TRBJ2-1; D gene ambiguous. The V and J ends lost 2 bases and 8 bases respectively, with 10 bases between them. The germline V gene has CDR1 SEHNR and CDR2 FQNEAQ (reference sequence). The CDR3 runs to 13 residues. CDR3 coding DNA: TGTGCCAGCAGCTTATATGCTGGGGATGAGCAGTTCTTC. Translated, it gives CASSLYAGDEQFF.

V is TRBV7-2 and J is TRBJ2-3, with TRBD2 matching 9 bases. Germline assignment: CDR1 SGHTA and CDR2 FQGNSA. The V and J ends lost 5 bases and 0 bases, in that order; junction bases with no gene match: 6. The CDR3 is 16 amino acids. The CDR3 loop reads CASSPSSGDSTDTQYF. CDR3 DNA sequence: TGTGCCAGCAGCCCCTCTAGCGGGGATAGCACAGATACGCAGTATTTT.

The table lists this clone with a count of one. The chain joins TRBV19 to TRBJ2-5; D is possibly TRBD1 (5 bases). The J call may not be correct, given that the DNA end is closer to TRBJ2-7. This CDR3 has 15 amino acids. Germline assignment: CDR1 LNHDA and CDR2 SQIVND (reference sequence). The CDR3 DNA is TGTGCCAGTAGTATAGTGTGGGGCAGCTTCTACGAGCAGTACTTC. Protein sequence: CASSIVWGSFYEQYF.

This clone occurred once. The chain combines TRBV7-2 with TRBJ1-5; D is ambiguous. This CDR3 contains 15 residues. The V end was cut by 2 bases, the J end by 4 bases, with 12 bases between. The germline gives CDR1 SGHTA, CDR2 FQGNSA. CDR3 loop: CASSLTSMGNQPQHF. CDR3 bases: TGTGCCAGCAGCTTAACCAGTATGGGGAATCAGCCCCAGCATTTT.

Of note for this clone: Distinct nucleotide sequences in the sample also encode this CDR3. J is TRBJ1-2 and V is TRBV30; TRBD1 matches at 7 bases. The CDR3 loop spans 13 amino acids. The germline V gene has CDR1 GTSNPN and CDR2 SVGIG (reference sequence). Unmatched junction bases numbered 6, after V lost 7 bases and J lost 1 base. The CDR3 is CALGQEFNYGYTF. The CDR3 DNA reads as TGTGCCTTAGGACAGGAATTTAACTATGGCTACACCTTC.

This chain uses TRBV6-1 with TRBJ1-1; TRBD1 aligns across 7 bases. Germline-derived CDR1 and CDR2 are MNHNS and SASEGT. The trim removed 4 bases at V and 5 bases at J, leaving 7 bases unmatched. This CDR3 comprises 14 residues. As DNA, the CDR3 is TGTGCCAGCAGTGGGCAGGGGGGCCATACTGAAGCTTTCTTT. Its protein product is CASSGQGGHTEAFF.

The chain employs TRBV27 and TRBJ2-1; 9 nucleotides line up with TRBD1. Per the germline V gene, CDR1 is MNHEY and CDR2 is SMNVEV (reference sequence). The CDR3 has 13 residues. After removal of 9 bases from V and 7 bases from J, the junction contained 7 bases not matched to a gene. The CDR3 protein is CASGTGRKNEQFF. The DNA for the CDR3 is TGTGCCAGTGGGACAGGGAGAAAGAATGAGCAGTTCTTC.

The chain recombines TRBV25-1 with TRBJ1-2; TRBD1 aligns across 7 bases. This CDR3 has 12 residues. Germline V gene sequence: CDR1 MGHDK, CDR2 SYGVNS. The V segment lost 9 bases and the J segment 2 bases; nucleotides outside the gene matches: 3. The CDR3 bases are TGTGCCAGTACGACAGGGAACTATGGCTACACCTTC. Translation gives CASTTGNYGYTF.

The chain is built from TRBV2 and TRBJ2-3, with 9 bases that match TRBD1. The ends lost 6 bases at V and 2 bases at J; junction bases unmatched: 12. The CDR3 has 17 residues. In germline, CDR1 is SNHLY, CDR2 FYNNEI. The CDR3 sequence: CASRHLPGQGYTDTQYF. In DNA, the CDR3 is TGTGCCAGCAGACACCTTCCGGGACAGGGTTACACAGATACGCAGTATTTT.

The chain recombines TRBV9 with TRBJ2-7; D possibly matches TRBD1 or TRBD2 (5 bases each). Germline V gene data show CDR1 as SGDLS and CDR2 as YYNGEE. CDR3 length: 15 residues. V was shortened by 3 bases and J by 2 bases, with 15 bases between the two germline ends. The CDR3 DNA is TGTGCCAGCAGCGGGGACGGAGAAGGGGCCTACGAGCAGTACTTC. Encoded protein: CASSGDGEGAYEQYF.

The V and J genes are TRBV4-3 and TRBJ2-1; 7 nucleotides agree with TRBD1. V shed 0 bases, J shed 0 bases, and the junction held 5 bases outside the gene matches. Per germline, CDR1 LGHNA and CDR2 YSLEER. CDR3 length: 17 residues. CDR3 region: CASSQEGGLSSYNEQFF. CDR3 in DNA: TGCGCCAGCAGCCAAGAAGGGGGCCTGAGCTCCTACAATGAGCAGTTCTTC.

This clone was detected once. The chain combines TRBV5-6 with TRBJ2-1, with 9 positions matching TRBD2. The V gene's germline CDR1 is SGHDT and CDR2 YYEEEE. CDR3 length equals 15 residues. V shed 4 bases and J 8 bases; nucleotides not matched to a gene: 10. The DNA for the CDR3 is TGTGCCAGCAGCCTGTCGGGTAGCGGGAGCGATGAGCAGTTCTTC. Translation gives CASSLSGSGSDEQFF.

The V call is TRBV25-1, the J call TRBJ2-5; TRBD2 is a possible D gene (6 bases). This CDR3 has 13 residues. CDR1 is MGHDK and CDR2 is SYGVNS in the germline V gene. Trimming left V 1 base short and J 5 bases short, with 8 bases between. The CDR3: CASSESGLETQYF. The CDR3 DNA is TGTGCCAGCAGTGAATCGGGACTGGAGACCCAGTACTTC. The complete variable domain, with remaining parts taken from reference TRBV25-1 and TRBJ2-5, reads EADIYQTPRYLVIGTGKKITLECSQTMGHDKMYWYQQDPGMELHLIHYSYGVNSTEKGDLSSESTVSRIRTEHFPLTLESARPSHTSQYLCASSESGLETQYFGPGTRLLVL.

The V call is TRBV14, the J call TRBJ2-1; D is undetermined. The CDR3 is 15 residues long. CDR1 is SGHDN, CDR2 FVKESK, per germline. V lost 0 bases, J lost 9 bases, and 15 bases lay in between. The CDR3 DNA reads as TGTGCCAGCAGCCAAGATGGGCCTCCTTGGAGTGAGCAGTTCTTC. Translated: CASSQDGPPWSEQFF. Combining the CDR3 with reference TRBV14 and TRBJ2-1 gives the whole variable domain EAGVTQFPSHSVIEKGQTVTLRCDPISGHDNLYWYRRVMGKEIKFLLHFVKESKQDESGMPNNRFLAERTGGTYSTLKVQPAELEDSGVYFCASSQDGPPWSEQFFGPGTRLTVL.

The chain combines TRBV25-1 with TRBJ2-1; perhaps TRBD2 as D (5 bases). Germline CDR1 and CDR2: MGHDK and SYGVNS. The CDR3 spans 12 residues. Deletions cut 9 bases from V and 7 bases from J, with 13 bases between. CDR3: CASVLATNEQFF. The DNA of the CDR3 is TGTGCCAGTGTTCTAGCAACAAATGAGCAGTTCTTC.

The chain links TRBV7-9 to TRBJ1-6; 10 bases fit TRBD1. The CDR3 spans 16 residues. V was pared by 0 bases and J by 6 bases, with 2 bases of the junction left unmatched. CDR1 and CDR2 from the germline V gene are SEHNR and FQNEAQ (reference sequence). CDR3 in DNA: TGTGCCAGCAGCTTAGCTGGGACAGGGGTTAATTCACCCCTCCACTTT. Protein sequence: CASSLAGTGVNSPLHF.

The CDR3: CASSIGDSRRRGYTF. The DNA for the CDR3 is TGTGCCAGTAGTATAGGGGACAGTCGGCGGCGGGGCTACACCTTC. The V and J genes are TRBV19 and TRBJ1-2; 7 nucleotides align to TRBD1. Germline-derived CDR1 and CDR2 are LNHDA and SQIVND (reference sequence). CDR3 length equals 15 residues. V gave up 1 base and J gave up 8 bases; unmatched junction bases: 10.

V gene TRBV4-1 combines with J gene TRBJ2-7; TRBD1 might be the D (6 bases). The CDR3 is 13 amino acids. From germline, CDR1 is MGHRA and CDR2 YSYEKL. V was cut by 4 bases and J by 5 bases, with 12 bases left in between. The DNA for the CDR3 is TGCGCCAGCAGCCTAATGGGACAAGACGAGCAGTACTTC. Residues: CASSLMGQDEQYF.

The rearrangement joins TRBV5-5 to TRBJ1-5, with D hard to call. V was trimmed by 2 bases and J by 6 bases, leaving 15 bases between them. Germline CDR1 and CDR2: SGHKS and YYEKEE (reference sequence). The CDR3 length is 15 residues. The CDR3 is CASSFQEAFSQPQHF. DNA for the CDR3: TGTGCCAGCAGCTTCCAAGAGGCGTTTTCTCAGCCCCAGCATTTT.

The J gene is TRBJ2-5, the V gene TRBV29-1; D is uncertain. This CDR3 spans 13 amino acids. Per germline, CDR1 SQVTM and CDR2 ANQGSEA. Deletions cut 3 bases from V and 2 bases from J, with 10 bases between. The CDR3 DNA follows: TGCAGCGTTGACTGGAGTTCTCAAGAGACCCAGTACTTC. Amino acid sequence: CSVDWSSQETQYF. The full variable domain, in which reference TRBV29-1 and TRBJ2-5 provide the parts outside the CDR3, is SAVISQKPSRDICQRGTSLTIQCQVDSQVTMMFWYRQQPGQSLTLIATANQGSEATYESGFVIDKFPISRPNLTFSTLTVSNMSPEDSSIYLCSVDWSSQETQYFGPGTRLLVL.

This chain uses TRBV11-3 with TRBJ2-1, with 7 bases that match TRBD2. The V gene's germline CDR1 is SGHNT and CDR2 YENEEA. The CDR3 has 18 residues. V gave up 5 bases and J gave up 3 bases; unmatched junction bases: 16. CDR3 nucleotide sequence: TGTGCCAGCAGCCCCCACAGCGACGGGGGGTTCTTCTACAATGAGCAGTTCTTC. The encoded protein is CASSPHSDGGFFYNEQFF.

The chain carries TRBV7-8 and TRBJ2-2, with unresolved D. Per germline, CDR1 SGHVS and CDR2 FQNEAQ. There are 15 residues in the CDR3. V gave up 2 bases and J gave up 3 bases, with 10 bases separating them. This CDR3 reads CASSLLNSYTGELFF. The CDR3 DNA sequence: TGTGCCAGCAGCTTACTGAACTCCTACACCGGGGAGCTGTTTTTT.

CDR3 residues: CASSVATLRTDVGRTQFF. For the CDR3, the DNA is TGTGCCAGCAGCGTAGCGACCCTCCGGACTGACGTGGGCAGGACGCAGTTCTTC. The genes are TRBV9 and TRBJ2-1, with TRBD2 as a possible D gene (5 bases). Per the germline V gene, CDR1 is SGDLS and CDR2 is YYNGEE. Trimming took off 0 bases at V and 12 bases at J, with 28 bases between the two ends. This CDR3 has 18 residues.

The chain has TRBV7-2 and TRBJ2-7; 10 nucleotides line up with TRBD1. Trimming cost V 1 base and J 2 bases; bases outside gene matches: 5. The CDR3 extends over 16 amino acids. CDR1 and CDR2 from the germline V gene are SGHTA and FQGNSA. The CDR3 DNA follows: TGTGCCAGCAGCTTAGGACAGGGGGCAAGGACCTACGAGCAGTACTTC. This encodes CASSLGQGARTYEQYF.